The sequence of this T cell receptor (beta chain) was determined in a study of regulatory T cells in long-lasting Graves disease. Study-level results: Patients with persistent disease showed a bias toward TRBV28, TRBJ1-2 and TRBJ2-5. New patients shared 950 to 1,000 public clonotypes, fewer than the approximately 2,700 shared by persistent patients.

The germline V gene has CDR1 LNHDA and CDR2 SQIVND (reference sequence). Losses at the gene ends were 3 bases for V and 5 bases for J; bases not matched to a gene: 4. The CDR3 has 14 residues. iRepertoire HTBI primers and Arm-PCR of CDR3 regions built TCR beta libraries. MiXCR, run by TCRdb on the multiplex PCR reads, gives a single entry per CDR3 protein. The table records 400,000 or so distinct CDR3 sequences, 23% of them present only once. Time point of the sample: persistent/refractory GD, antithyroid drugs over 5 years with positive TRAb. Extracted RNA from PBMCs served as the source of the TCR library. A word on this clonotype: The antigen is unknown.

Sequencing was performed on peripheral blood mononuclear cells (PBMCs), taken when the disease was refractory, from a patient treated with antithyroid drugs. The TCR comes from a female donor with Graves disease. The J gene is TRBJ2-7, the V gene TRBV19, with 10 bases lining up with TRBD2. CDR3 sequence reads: CASSILAGEDEQYF. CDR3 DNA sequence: TGTGCCAGTAGTATCCTAGCGGGAGAAGACGAGCAGTACTTC.